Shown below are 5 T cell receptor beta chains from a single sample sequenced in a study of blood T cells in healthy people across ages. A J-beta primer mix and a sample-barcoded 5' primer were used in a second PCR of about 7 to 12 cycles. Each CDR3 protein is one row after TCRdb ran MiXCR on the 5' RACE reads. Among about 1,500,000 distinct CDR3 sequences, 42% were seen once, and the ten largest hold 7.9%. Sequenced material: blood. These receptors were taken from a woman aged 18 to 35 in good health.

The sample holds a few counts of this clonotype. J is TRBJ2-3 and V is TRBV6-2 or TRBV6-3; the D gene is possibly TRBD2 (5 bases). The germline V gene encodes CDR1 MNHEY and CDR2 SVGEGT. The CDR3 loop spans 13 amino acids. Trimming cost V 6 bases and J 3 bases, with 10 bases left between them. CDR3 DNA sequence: TGTGCCAGCAGGTCGGGGTGGACAGATACGCAGTATTTT. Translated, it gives CASRSGWTDTQYF.

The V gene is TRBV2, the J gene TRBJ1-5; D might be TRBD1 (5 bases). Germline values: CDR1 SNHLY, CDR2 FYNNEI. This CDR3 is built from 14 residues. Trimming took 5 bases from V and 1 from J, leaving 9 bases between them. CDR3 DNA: TGTGCCAGCAGTCCGGGACGGAGCAATCAGCCCCAGCATTTT. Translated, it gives CASSPGRSNQPQHF.

As DNA, the CDR3 is TGTGCCAGCAGCCTACAGGGTTTTGGCTACACCTTC. It yields the protein CASSLQGFGYTF. This chain links TRBV3-1 with TRBJ1-2; the D gene is possibly TRBD1 (6 bases). The CDR3 spans 12 residues. Germline V gene data show CDR1 as LGHDT and CDR2 as YNNKEL (reference sequence). Trimming removed 4 bases from V and 7 bases from J, with 10 bases in between.

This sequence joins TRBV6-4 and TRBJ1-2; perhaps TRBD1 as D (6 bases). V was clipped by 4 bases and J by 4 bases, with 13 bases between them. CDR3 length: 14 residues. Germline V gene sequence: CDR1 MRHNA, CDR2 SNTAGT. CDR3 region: CASSVGQPFYGYTF. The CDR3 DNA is TGTGCCAGCAGTGTCGGACAGCCCTTCTATGGCTACACCTTC.

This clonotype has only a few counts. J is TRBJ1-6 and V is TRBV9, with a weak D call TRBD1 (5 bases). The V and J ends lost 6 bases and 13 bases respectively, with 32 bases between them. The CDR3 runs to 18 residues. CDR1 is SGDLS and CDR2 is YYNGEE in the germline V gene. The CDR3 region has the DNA TGTGCCAGCAATCCACTCGGGCGCCAGGGCGAACATCAAGGCCCCCTCCACTTT. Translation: CASNPLGRQGEHQGPLHF.